The rows below give T cell receptor beta chains drawn from one sample of a study of T-cell memory formation after mild COVID-19. TCRdb re-called the 5' RACE reads with MiXCR, one entry per CDR3 protein. The sample includes about 190,000 distinct CDR3 sequences, approximately 20% seen only once; the top ten take about 2.4%. Specimen: PBMCs or a T cell subset sorted from them (not recorded which). The source of these receptors is an adult woman who had mild COVID-19 (a few samples of this study predate the infection). Cell type and time point are not known. Both conserved end residues are part of each CDR3.

TRBJ2-1 TRBV3-1 CASSQAWRGDNEQFF
TRBJ1-2 TRBV7-2 CASSRPTENYGYTF
TRBJ2-3 TRBV15 CATSRVAGLVGTQYF
TRBJ2-5 TRBV30 CAWSGDRGRQETQYF
TRBJ1-3 TRBV12-3/TRBV12-4 CASSSTPSTIYF
TRBJ1-2 TRBV12-3/TRBV12-4 CASSLGGRPVGYTF
TRBJ1-5 TRBV11-2 CASSPNLQDSQHF
TRBJ1-5 TRBV20-1 CSAPEGGVGNQPQHF
TRBJ2-3 TRBV25-1 CASSREGVTDTQYF
TRBJ2-7 TRBV6-2/TRBV6-3 CASRPLAATSEQYF
TRBJ2-1 TRBV5-4 CASSLVWTRMAFF
TRBJ2-1 TRBV20-1 CSATGTSTVEQFF
TRBJ1-2 TRBV6-1 CASSTGPIGYTF
TRBJ2-7 TRBV20-1 CSARIPGSYEQYF
TRBJ1-1 TRBV12-3/TRBV12-4 CASSLGSALVEAFF
TRBJ2-5 TRBV12-3/TRBV12-4 CASSPQGGLVQETQYF
TRBJ1-2 TRBV4-1 CASSQEDLPAANYGYTF
TRBJ2-5 TRBV7-9 CASKGGGGMETQYF
TRBJ2-1 TRBV5-1 CASSLSPADNEQFF
TRBJ2-3 TRBV5-1 CASRLDGRDTQYF
TRBJ2-5 TRBV12-3/TRBV12-4 CASSLESVGRLETQYF
TRBJ2-1 TRBV6-6 CASSYRTGLSYNEQFF
TRBJ2-7 TRBV5-5 CASSPVVGYEQYF
TRBJ2-1 TRBV20-1 CSAKGLAGHVYNEQFF
TRBJ1-1 TRBV7-2 CASSLSPGATEAFF
TRBJ2-6 TRBV7-9 CASSLGLGSGANVLTF
TRBJ1-1 TRBV7-3 CASSATGGGHTEAFF
TRBJ2-7 TRBV27 CASSLGLQGTYEQYF
TRBJ2-3 TRBV7-2 CASCQGLPTDTQYF
TRBJ1-2 TRBV20-1 CSARGHLGYGYTF
TRBJ1-2 TRBV7-2 CASSLGTGTPSSGYTF
TRBJ1-5 TRBV29-1 CSVEDGSGGNQPQHF
TRBJ2-1 TRBV24-1 CATSDLTGTGGGEQFF
TRBJ1-1 TRBV20-1 CSARDKGLFTEAFF
TRBJ2-5 TRBV7-6 CASSLQAGGLETQYF
TRBJ2-7 TRBV12-3/TRBV12-4 CASSAYDRGSGEQYF
TRBJ2-1 TRBV12-3/TRBV12-4 CASSITGNNEQFF
TRBJ1-2 TRBV18 CASSHRSAGGYTF
TRBJ1-1 TRBV20-1 CSATAGGAWTEAFF
TRBJ2-3 TRBV29-1 CSVGQREVGTDTQYF
TRBJ2-6 TRBV5-1 CASSLGVVAGGANVLTF
TRBJ2-4 TRBV5-6 CASSLIQNIQYF
TRBJ2-7 TRBV6-2/TRBV6-3 CASSKGTGTYEQYF
TRBJ2-7 TRBV7-2 CASSFRTGGEQYF
TRBJ2-7 TRBV7-2 CASSRTSVVSYEQYF
TRBJ2-7 TRBV25-1 CASSEWGRGEQYF
TRBJ2-7 TRBV6-6 CASSTGGYEQYF
TRBJ2-3 TRBV7-2 CASSPGLALDTQYF
TRBJ2-3 TRBV6-6 CASSYPGPQYF
TRBJ1-4 TRBV14 CASSPRTGNEKLFF